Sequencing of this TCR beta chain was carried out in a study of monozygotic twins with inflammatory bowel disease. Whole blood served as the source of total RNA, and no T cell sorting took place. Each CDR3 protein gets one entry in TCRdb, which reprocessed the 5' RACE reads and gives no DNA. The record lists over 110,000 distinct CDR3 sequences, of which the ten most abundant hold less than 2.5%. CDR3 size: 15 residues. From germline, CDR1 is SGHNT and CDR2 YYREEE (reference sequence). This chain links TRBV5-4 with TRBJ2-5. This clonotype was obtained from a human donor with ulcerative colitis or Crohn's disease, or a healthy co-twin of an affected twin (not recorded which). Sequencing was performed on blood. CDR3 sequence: CASSLSSGLQETQYF.